Each of the 2 T cell receptor beta chains below was sequenced from the same sample in a study of OX40 agonist ivuxolimab in advanced cancers. Assay: immunoSEQ multiplex PCR; the TCRdb copy retains only in-frame clones and omits some. The sample lists 85,000 to 100,000 clones; 91% were seen once. The sample in question was CD4+ or CD8+ T cells sorted from blood, obtained in a trial of the OX40 agonist ivuxolimab. These receptor sequences come from an adult with an advanced solid tumor such as melanoma, head and neck, liver or kidney cancer.

The CDR3 nucleotides are TGTGCCAGCAGAACCGGGACAGGGGCCGAGCAGTACTTC. It specifies CASRTGTGAEQYF. This chain connects TRBV6-5 to TRBJ2-5, with 10 bases lining up with TRBD1. The J call may be faulty, since TRBJ2-7 better matches the DNA end. Germline CDR1 reads MNHEY; CDR2 reads SVGAGI. The CDR3 has 13 amino acids.

This rearrangement joins TRBV28 to TRBJ1-5, with D possibly being TRBD1 (6 bases). The CDR3 spans 16 residues. In germline, CDR1 is MDHEN, CDR2 SYDVKM. V dropped 5 bases and J dropped 4 bases, with 18 bases sitting between them. The CDR3: CASSPQGQGWNQPQHF. The CDR3 nucleotides are TGTGCCAGCAGTCCCCAAGGGCAGGGGTGGAATCAGCCCCAGCATTTT.